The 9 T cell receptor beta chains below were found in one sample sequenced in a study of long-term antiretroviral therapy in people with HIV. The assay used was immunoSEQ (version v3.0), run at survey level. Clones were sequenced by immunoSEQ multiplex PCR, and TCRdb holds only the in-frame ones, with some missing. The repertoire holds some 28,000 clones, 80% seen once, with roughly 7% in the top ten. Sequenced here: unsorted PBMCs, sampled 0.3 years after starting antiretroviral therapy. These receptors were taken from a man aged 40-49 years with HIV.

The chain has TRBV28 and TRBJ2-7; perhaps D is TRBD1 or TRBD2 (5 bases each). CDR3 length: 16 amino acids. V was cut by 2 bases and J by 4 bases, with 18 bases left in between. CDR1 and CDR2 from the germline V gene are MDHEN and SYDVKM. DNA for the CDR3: TGTGCCAGCAGTTTAGTTCGGCCGATGGGGGATTACGAGCAGTACTTC. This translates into CASSLVRPMGDYEQYF.

In DNA, the CDR3 is TGTGCAAGTCGCTTGTGGGGAAGTAGCGCCTACGAGCAGTACTTC. Protein: CASRLWGSSAYEQYF. The chain combines TRBV12-2 with TRBJ2-7; the table's D call TRBD2 went unverified against the DNA. TRBV12-2 is annotated as a pseudogene. The CDR3 spans 15 residues.

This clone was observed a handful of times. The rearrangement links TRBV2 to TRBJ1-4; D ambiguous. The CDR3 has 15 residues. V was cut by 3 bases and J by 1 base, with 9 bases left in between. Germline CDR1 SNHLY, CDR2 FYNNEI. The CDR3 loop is CASSEAGITNEKLFF. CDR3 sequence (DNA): TGTGCCAGCAGTGAGGCGGGGATAACTAATGAAAAACTGTTTTTT.

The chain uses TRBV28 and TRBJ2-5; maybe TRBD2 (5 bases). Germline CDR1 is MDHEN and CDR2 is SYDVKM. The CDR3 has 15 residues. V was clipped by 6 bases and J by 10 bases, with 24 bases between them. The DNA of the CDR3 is TGTGCCAGCAGCCAAGAGGGTAACTGGGGAGAAGACCAGTACTTC. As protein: CASSQEGNWGEDQYF.

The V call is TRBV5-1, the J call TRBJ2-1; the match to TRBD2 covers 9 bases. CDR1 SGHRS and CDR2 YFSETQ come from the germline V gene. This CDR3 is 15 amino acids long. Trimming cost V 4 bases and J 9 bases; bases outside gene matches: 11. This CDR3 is CASSPSSGGIREQFF. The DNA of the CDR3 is TGCGCCAGCAGCCCCAGTAGCGGGGGAATCCGTGAGCAGTTCTTC.

CDR3 amino acids: CASSPLGLAAYNEQFF. In DNA form, the CDR3 reads TGTGCCAGCAGTCCCTTGGGGCTAGCAGCCTACAATGAGCAGTTCTTC. The chain is built from TRBV28 and TRBJ2-1; D is possibly TRBD1 or TRBD2 (5 bases each). V was clipped by 5 bases and J by 2 bases, with 16 bases between them. The CDR3 extends over 16 amino acids. Per the germline V gene, CDR1 is MDHEN and CDR2 is SYDVKM.

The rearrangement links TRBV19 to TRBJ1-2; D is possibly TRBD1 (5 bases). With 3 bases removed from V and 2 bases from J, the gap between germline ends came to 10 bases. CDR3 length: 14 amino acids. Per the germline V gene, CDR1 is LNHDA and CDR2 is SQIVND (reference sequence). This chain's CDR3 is CASSMTDYNYGYTF. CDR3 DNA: TGTGCCAGTAGTATGACAGATTACAACTATGGCTACACCTTC.

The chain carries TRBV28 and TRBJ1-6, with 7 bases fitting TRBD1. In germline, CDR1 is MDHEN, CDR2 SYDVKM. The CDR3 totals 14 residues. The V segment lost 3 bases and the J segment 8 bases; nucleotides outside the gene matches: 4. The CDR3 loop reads CASSFPGGYSPLHF. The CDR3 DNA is TGTGCCAGCAGTTTCCCAGGGGGGTATTCACCCCTCCACTTT.

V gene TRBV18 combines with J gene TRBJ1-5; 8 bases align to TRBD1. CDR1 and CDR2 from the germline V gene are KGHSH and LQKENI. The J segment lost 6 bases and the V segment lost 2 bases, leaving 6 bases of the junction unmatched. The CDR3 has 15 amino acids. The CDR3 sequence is CASSPGTGGPQPQHF. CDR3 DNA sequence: TGTGCCAGCTCACCAGGGACAGGAGGCCCTCAGCCCCAGCATTTT.